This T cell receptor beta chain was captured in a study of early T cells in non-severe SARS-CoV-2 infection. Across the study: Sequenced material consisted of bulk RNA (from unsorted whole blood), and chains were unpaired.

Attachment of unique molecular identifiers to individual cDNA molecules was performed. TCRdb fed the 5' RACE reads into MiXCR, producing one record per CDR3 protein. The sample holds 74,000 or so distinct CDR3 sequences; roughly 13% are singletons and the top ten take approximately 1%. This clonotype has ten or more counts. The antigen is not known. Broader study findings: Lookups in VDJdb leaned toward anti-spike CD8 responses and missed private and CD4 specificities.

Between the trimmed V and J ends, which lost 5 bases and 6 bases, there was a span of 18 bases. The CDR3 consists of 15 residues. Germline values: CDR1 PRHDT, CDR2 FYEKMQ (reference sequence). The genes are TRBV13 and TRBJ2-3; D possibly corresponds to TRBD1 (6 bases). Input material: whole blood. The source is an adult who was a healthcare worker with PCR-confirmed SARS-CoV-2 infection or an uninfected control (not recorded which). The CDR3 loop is CASSATHTGQDTQYF. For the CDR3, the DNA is TGTGCCAGCAGCGCAACGCATACAGGGCAGGATACGCAGTATTTT.